Listed below are T cell receptor beta chains from one sample, sequenced in a study of blood T cell repertoires in COVID-19. Measured with immunoSEQ multiplex PCR; TCRdb has only the in-frame clones, and not every one. The data contain approximately 280,000 clones, 65% to 90% of them singletons. Source material: peripheral blood. Source of these receptors: a man aged 50 or older with active or convalescent COVID-19. CDR3s include the opening cysteine and the closing phenylalanine or tryptophan. The D gene is left open where the match is weak. Clone size is stated in some rows and not others, as once, few, many or a class when expanded.

V gene	CDR3 length	D gene	J gene	clone size	CDR3 DNA	CDR3 protein
TRBV4-2	14	TRBD1	TRBJ1-6	.	TGTGCCAGCAGCCTGACAGGGGGGGATTCACCCCTCCACTTT	CASSLTGGDSPLHF
TRBV5-1	12	.	TRBJ2-5	.	TGCGCCAGCAGCTTACTCCAAGAGACCCAGTACTTC	CASSLLQETQYF
TRBV6-2/TRBV6-3	13	.	TRBJ2-7	.	TGTGCCAGCAGTTACTCCTTCGGGTACGAGCAGTACTTC	CASSYSFGYEQYF
TRBV7-8	13	TRBD2	TRBJ2-2	.	TGTGCCGCGGGAGCCCTGAACACCGGGGAGCTGTTTTTT	CAAGALNTGELFF
TRBV20-1	18	TRBD2	TRBJ2-5	.	TGCAGTGCTAGTCCGCTAGCGGGAGGGGGGGGTCCCGAAGAGACCCAGTACTTC	CSASPLAGGGGPEETQYF
TRBV11-3	12	.	TRBJ2-1	.	TGTGCCAGCAGGGGCACCGGGAGTGAGCAGTTCTTC	CASRGTGSEQFF
TRBV20-1	11	.	TRBJ2-5	.	TGCAGTGCTAGGGACAGCGAGACCCAGTACTTC	CSARDSETQYF
TRBV18	15	TRBD1	TRBJ2-1	.	TGTGCCAGCTCACCAGGGACAGGGGGGGTCAATGAGCAGTTCTTC	CASSPGTGGVNEQFF
TRBV5-1	16	.	TRBJ2-3	few	TGCGCCAGCAGCGGTGGGAGTGCAACCCAGGCAGATACGCAGTATTTT	CASSGGSATQADTQYF
TRBV2	14	.	TRBJ1-6	.	TGTGCCAGCAGTCCCCGGGACAAACATTCACCCCTCCACTTT	CASSPRDKHSPLHF
TRBV30	15	TRBD1	TRBJ1-1	.	TGTGCCTGGAGTGTACTGGGGACAGGCGGTACTGAAGCTTTCTTT	CAWSVLGTGGTEAFF
TRBV18	14	.	TRBJ1-2	.	TGTGCCAGCTCACCGGCAGGGATGAACTATGGCTACACCTTC	CASSPAGMNYGYTF
TRBV5-6	14	TRBD1	TRBJ2-2	.	TGTGCCAGCAGCTATGGACAGGGAACCGGGGAGCTGTTTTTT	CASSYGQGTGELFF
TRBV19	12	.	TRBJ1-6	.	TGTGCCAGTAACAGGGATAATTCACCCCTCCACTTT	CASNRDNSPLHF
TRBV4-3	16	TRBD1	TRBJ1-4	once	TGCGCCAGCAGCCAGGACTACAGGGGGCAAGGTGAAAAACTGTTTTTT	CASSQDYRGQGEKLFF
TRBV19	14	.	TRBJ2-3	.	TGTGCCAGTAGTGCGGGATCTAGCACAGATACGCAGTATTTT	CASSAGSSTDTQYF
TRBV11-2	16	TRBD1	TRBJ1-1	.	TGTGCCAGCAGCTTAGTCTTTGAGGGGGCTAGAACTGAAGCTTTCTTT	CASSLVFEGARTEAFF
TRBV5-1	15	TRBD1	TRBJ1-3	once	TGCGCCAGCAGCTTGGCGACAGGGACTGGAAACACCATATATTTT	CASSLATGTGNTIYF
TRBV12-3/TRBV12-4	13	.	TRBJ2-1	.	TGTGCCAGCAGCGGGAGTGCTTACAATGAGCAGTTCTTC	CASSGSAYNEQFF
TRBV19	18	TRBD2	TRBJ2-3	.	TGTGCCAGTAGCCGCGGACTAGCGGGAAGGGGGGGGCCAGATACGCAGTATTTT	CASSRGLAGRGGPDTQYF
TRBV2	12	.	TRBJ2-2	.	TGTGCCAGCAGTGAAAGCGGCGGGGAGCTGTTTTTT	CASSESGGELFF
TRBV4-3	15	TRBD1	TRBJ1-2	.	TGCGCCAGCAGCCCTTGGCCTCAGGGGGGCTATGGCTACACCTTC	CASSPWPQGGYGYTF
TRBV29-1	14	TRBD2	TRBJ2-1	.	TGCAGCGTTGAGGGGACTAGCAATCAGGGTGAGCAGTTCTTC	CSVEGTSNQGEQFF
TRBV7-9	13	.	TRBJ2-7	.	TGTGCCAGCAGTTGGACAGAGAGCTACGAGCAGTACTTC	CASSWTESYEQYF
TRBV11-2	18	.	TRBJ1-4	.	TGTGCCAGCAGCTTAGCATCATTCGGCAGGGGAAGGAGTGAAAAACTGTTTTTT	CASSLASFGRGRSEKLFF
TRBV5-1	15	.	TRBJ2-7	.	TGCGCCAGCAGCTTCGGGCAGGGGATTTCCTACGAGCAGTACTTC	CASSFGQGISYEQYF
TRBV2	11	.	TRBJ2-5	.	TGTGCCAGCAGGGCGGAGGAGACCCAGTACTTC	CASRAEETQYF
TRBV7-9	16	.	TRBJ1-6	.	TGTGCCAGCAGCTTAGCAGGGGGTTTAAAAGGTTCACCCCTCCACTTT	CASSLAGGLKGSPLHF
TRBV7-9	14	.	TRBJ2-7	.	TGTGCCAGCAGCCATCCCGCCCACAGGTACGAGCAGTACTTC	CASSHPAHRYEQYF
TRBV4-1	16	TRBD2	TRBJ2-5	.	TGCGCCAGCAGCCAAGGGACTAGCGGGAGTTGGGAGACCCAGTACTTC	CASSQGTSGSWETQYF
TRBV12-3/TRBV12-4	13	.	TRBJ1-2	.	TGTGCCAGCAGTCCCCCGGGGGGCTATGGCTACACCTTC	CASSPPGGYGYTF
TRBV2	15	.	TRBJ1-5	.	TGTGCCAGCACTCCGAAGGAGGTGCGGGATCAGCCCCAGCATTTT	CASTPKEVRDQPQHF
TRBV28	14	.	TRBJ1-4	.	TGTGCCAGCAGACAGGCAGGGTCTGGGGAAAAACTGTTTTTT	CASRQAGSGEKLFF
TRBV5-5	15	.	TRBJ2-7	.	TGTGCCAGCAGCTTGGACTGGACGGGATCCTACGAGCAGTACTTC	CASSLDWTGSYEQYF
TRBV4-3	15	.	TRBJ1-1	.	TGCGCCAGCAGCCAAGGTTCCAGTTCGAACACTGAAGCTTTCTTT	CASSQGSSSNTEAFF
TRBV2	13	.	TRBJ2-4	.	TGTGCCAGCAGTGAGGGGCAGCCGGGCATTCAGTACTTC	CASSEGQPGIQYF
TRBV6-8	22	.	TRBJ1-4	.	TGTGCCAGGCCCAAGGTGGGGGGTCACGGCACGCGAACTACTGCAACTAATGAAAAACTGTTTTTT	CARPKVGGHGTRTTATNEKLFF
TRBV29-1	16	.	TRBJ2-3	.	TGCAGCGTTCTAGGGGGGAGGGCCGGGAGTACAGATACGCAGTATTTT	CSVLGGRAGSTDTQYF
TRBV21-1	18	.	TRBJ2-1	.	TGTGCCAGCAGCAATGGTAGGGCTAGCGGGAGCCTCCCCAATGAGCAGTTCTTC	CASSNGRASGSLPNEQFF
TRBV5-5	14	TRBD1	TRBJ1-2	.	TGTGCCAGCAGCGCTCGGGACAGGACAGATCGGTACACCTTC	CASSARDRTDRYTF
TRBV27	13	.	TRBJ1-5	.	TGTGCCAGCAGTTTAGGCAGGAATCAGCCCCAGCATTTT	CASSLGRNQPQHF
TRBV4-1	15	TRBD1	TRBJ1-1	.	TGCGCCAGCAGTCGCTCGTCGACAGGGGTCACTGAAGCTTTCTTT	CASSRSSTGVTEAFF
TRBV19	15	.	TRBJ1-2	.	TGTGCCAGTAACCCTTCCACGGGGGTCGGCTATGGCTACACCTTC	CASNPSTGVGYGYTF
TRBV2	14	.	TRBJ1-5	.	TGTGCCAGCAGCCTCGGAGGCGAAAATCAGCCCCAGCATTTT	CASSLGGENQPQHF
TRBV19	15	TRBD1	TRBJ1-3	.	TGTGCCAGTACCCCGGACAGGGTCGCTGGAAACACCATATATTTT	CASTPDRVAGNTIYF
TRBV30	13	TRBD1	TRBJ2-7	.	TGTGCCTGGATGGGACAGGCTTCCTACGAGCAGTACTTC	CAWMGQASYEQYF
TRBV7-8	14	.	TRBJ2-7	.	TGTGCCAGCAGCTTAGTTGGCCTGGTTTACGAGCAGTACTTC	CASSLVGLVYEQYF
TRBV3-1/TRBV3-2	14	TRBD1	TRBJ2-5	once	TGTGCCAGCAGCCCGACAGGGGGCCAGGAGACCCAGTACTTC	CASSPTGGQETQYF
TRBV5-1	17	TRBD2	TRBJ2-3	.	TGCGCCAGCAGCTCTACCCCGGGCGGGAGGGAAAAAGATACGCAGTATTTT	CASSSTPGGREKDTQYF
TRBV7-8	16	.	TRBJ1-4	.	TGTGCCAGCAGCTTAGCCTATTCCCCGCGAGGTGAAAAACTGTTTTTT	CASSLAYSPRGEKLFF
TRBV12-3/TRBV12-4	13	.	TRBJ1-2	.	TGTGCCAGCAGCCGGGGGGCTGTCTATGGCTACACCTTC	CASSRGAVYGYTF
TRBV28	13	.	TRBJ1-6	.	TGTGCCAGCGGGGACTTGCAGAATTCACCCCTCCACTTT	CASGDLQNSPLHF
TRBV5-1	17	TRBD1	TRBJ1-2	.	TGCGCCAGCAGCTGGACCGGGACAGGGGGCTTCAGGGGTGGCTACACCTTC	CASSWTGTGGFRGGYTF